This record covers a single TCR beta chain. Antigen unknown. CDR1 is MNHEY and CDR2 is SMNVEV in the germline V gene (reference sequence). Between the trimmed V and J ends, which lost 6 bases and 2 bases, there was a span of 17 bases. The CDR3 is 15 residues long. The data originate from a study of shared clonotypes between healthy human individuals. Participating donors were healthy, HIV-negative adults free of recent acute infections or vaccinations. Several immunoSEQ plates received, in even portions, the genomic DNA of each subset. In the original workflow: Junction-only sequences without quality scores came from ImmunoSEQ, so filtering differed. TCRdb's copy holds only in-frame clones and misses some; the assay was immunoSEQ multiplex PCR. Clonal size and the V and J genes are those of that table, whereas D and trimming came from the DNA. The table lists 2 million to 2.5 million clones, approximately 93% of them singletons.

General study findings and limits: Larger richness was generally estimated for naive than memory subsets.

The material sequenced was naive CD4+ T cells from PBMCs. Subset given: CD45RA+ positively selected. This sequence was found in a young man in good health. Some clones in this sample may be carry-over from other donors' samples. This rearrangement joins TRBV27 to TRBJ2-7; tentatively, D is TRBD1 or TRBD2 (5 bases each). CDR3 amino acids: CASRPYRDLAYEQYF. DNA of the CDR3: TGTGCCAGCAGACCATACCGGGACCTAGCCTACGAGCAGTACTTC.